One sample yielded the 5 T cell receptor beta chains listed below, sequenced in a study of T cell responses to AZD1222 COVID-19 vaccine. The data were produced by immunoSEQ multiplex PCR, yet TCRdb's version contains in-frame clones alone and is incomplete. Among 110,000 or so clones listed, around nine tenths were seen once. The material sequenced was peripheral blood, taken 28 days after the second AZD1222 dose. The receptor set was obtained from an adult who received the AZD1222 COVID-19 vaccine.

V gene TRBV9 combines with J gene TRBJ1-5; D gene uncertain. V shed 1 base and J shed 3 bases, with 14 bases lying between them. This CDR3 region has 16 residues. The germline gives CDR1 SGDLS, CDR2 YYNGEE. The chain's CDR3 is CASSVTPGGSNQPQHF. CDR3 nucleotide sequence: TGTGCCAGCAGCGTAACTCCCGGTGGGTCCAATCAGCCCCAGCATTTT.

The chain carries TRBV24-1 and TRBJ2-1; 7 bases match TRBD2. The germline V gene has CDR1 KGHDR and CDR2 SFDVKD. The CDR3 runs to 16 residues. V gave up 3 bases and J gave up 6 bases; unmatched junction bases: 10. CDR3 residues: CATSDSGAPFRNEQFF. The CDR3 DNA sequence: TGTGCCACCAGTGATAGCGGGGCGCCCTTCCGCAATGAGCAGTTCTTC.

The genes are TRBV5-1 and TRBJ2-7; 7 nucleotides match TRBD1. The ends lost 8 bases at V and 3 bases at J; junction bases unmatched: 5. CDR3 size: 12 residues. The germline gives CDR1 SGHRS, CDR2 YFSETQ. DNA of the CDR3: TGCGCCAGTTCCGGGACAGACTACGAGCAGTACTTC. Translated, it gives CASSGTDYEQYF.

This chain connects TRBV9 to TRBJ1-3, with D maybe TRBD1 (6 bases). The CDR3 loop spans 13 amino acids. V dropped 3 bases and J dropped 2 bases, with 6 bases sitting between them. CDR1 and CDR2 (germline): SGDLS, YYNGEE. CDR3 sequence: CASSEGAGNTIYF. The CDR3, as DNA: TGTGCCAGCAGCGAGGGGGCTGGAAACACCATATATTTT.

The chain couples TRBV30 to TRBJ2-2; D remains ambiguous. This CDR3 spans 14 amino acids. V gave up 0 bases and J gave up 5 bases, with 10 bases separating them. CDR1 GTSNPN and CDR2 SVGIG come from the germline V gene (reference sequence). CDR3 loop: CAWSVGYFTGELFF. The CDR3 coding sequence is TGTGCCTGGAGTGTAGGCTACTTTACCGGGGAGCTGTTTTTT.